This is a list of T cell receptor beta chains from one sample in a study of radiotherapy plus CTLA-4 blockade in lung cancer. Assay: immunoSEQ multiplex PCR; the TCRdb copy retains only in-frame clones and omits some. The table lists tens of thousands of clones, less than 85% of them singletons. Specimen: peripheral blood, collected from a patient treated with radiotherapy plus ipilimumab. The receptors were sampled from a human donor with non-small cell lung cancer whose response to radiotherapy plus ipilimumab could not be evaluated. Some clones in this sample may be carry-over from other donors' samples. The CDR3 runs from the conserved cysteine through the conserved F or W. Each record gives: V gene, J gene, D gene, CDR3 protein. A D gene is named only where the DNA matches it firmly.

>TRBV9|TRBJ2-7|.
CASSQDRRPYEQYF
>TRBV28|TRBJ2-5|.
CASSFSTPLLTFRGLAEETQYF
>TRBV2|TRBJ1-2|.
CASSEYTGDGYTF
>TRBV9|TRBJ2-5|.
CASSEEDLTETQYF
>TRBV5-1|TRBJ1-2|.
CASSLAGGDYGYTF
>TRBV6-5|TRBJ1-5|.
CASSRVADSNQPQHF
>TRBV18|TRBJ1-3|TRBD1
CASSPQGASGNTIYF
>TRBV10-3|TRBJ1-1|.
CAISGRLNTEAFF
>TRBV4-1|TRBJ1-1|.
CASSQGELVTGNTEAFF
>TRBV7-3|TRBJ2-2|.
CASRSTAGGIGGTGELFF
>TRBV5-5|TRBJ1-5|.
CASSVGGRGSNQPQHF
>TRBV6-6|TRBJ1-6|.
CASSYSRNSPLHF
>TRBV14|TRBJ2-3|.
CASSPSRHNTQYF
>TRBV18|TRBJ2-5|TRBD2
CASSQLAGGYQETQYF
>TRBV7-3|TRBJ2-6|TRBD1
CASSSPKGTGSGANVLTF
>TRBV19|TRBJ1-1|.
CATKERGPNTEAFF
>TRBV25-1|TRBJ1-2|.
CASSEWSGGYGYTF